The next 30 T cell receptor beta chains were all read from a single sample in a study of spatial heterogeneity in lung cancer. Using its own MiXCR run on the 5' RACE reads, TCRdb lists one record per CDR3 protein. The table has some 70,000 distinct CDR3 sequences, less than 15% seen once; the top ten hold roughly 6.7%. Regarding time point: sample taken at primary tumor resection. Unsorted tumor, nontumor lung tissue or cryopreserved PBMC supplied the whole RNA. The specimen was PBMCs, collected at surgery. Receptor source: a male donor with early-stage non-small cell lung cancer.

The table lists this clonotype with a few counts. The chain combines TRBV3-1 with TRBJ2-5, with 9 positions matching TRBD2. With V trimmed by 0 bases and J by 5 bases, 10 bases remained unmatched. The CDR3 spans 17 residues. Germline lookup yields CDR1 LGHDT and CDR2 YNNKEL (reference sequence). The CDR3 spells CASSQDLGLAGRETQYF. CDR3 nucleotides: TGTGCCAGCAGCCAAGATTTGGGACTAGCTGGACGGGAGACCCAGTACTTC.

This chain links TRBV7-2 with TRBJ2-3, with 7 bases aligning to TRBD2. J lost 1 base, V lost 4 bases, and 11 bases had no gene match. Germline V lookup: CDR1 SGHTA, CDR2 FQGNSA. The CDR3 sequence is 17 residues long. CDR3 nucleotide sequence: TGTGCCAGCAGCTCTAGGCCCCTAGCGGAGGGCACAGATACGCAGTATTTT. It translates to CASSSRPLAEGTDTQYF.

The chain is built from TRBV29-1 and TRBJ2-5; 7 nucleotides agree with TRBD1. This CDR3 comprises 17 residues. Germline CDR1 is SQVTM and CDR2 is ANQGSEA. The junction had 20 bases not matched to a gene; V was cut back by 7 bases and J by 3 bases. In DNA form, the CDR3 reads TGCAGCGACGGTGGGCCAGGGGGTAACCAACCAAAAGAGACCCAGTACTTC. This sequence encodes CSDGGPGGNQPKETQYF.

This clonotype was observed at least ten times. The V gene is TRBV12-3 or TRBV12-4, the J gene TRBJ1-2; D gene unclear. V dropped 2 bases and J dropped 4 bases, with 5 bases sitting between them. The CDR3 is 12 residues long. The CDR3 region has the DNA TGTGCCAGCAGTTTAAGGACCTATGGCTACACCTTC. This encodes CASSLRTYGYTF.

This clonotype has a handful of counts. The chain couples TRBV2 to TRBJ2-5; 7 nucleotides align to TRBD2. Trimming cost V 8 bases and J 4 bases; bases outside gene matches: 19. The CDR3 covers 17 residues. The germline gives CDR1 SNHLY, CDR2 FYNNEI. The CDR3 protein is CASARAGSSGRGETQYF. The CDR3, as DNA: TGTGCCAGCGCCCGGGCGGGTTCTAGCGGCCGCGGAGAGACCCAGTACTTC.

On this clonotype itself: The junction differs from germline at one of its ends, possibly a read error. The CDR3 here is CAISRETGSTEAFF. The CDR3 bases are TGCGCCATCAGCCGCGAGACAGGGAGCACTGAAGCTTTCTTT. J is TRBJ1-1 and V is TRBV5-1; 7 bases fit TRBD1. Germline lookup yields CDR1 SGHRS and CDR2 YFSETQ. This CDR3 has 14 residues.

In its sample, this clonotype was seen a few times. The gene calls are TRBV5-1 and TRBJ1-1; D possibly corresponds to TRBD1 (5 bases). Per the germline V gene, CDR1 is SGHRS and CDR2 is YFSETQ. The V and J ends lost 4 bases and 7 bases respectively, with 14 bases between them. This CDR3 comprises 13 residues. The CDR3: CASSLDTTNEAFF. The CDR3 region has the DNA TGCGCCAGCAGCCTGGACACGACCAATGAAGCTTTCTTT.

The V gene is TRBV7-9, the J gene TRBJ1-4, with 8 bases matching TRBD1. With 5 bases clipped from V and 5 bases from J, the junction kept 7 bases outside the gene matches. Germline V gene lookup returns CDR1 SEHNR and CDR2 FQNEAQ (reference sequence). The length of the CDR3 is 15 residues. The CDR3 DNA reads TGTGCCAGCAGCCTAAGAGGACAGGGAAATGAAAAACTGTTTTTT. This codes for CASSLRGQGNEKLFF.

This sequence joins TRBV2 and TRBJ1-5; no firm D call. V lost 3 bases and J lost 7, with 13 bases in between. This CDR3 comprises 14 residues. The germline CDR1 and CDR2 sequences are SNHLY and FYNNEI. The CDR3 nucleotides are TGTGCCAGCAGTGAGAGGTGGATTCAGCAGCCCCAGCATTTT. It translates to CASSERWIQQPQHF.

This clonotype came up a few times. The chain uses TRBV19 and TRBJ1-2, with unresolved D. CDR3 length equals 12 residues. Germline CDR1 is LNHDA and CDR2 is SQIVND (reference sequence). V lost 5 bases, J lost 8 bases, and 12 bases lay in between. This CDR3 reads CASSGGGLGYTF. CDR3 nucleotides: TGTGCCAGTAGTGGCGGAGGGCTCGGCTACACCTTC.

In its sample, this clonotype was seen many times. The chain has TRBV12-3 or TRBV12-4 and TRBJ2-6, with no clear D. This CDR3 spans 14 amino acids. The V end was cut by 0 bases, the J end by 7 bases, with 7 bases between. CDR3 in DNA: TGTGCCAGCAGTTTAGCGATGGCTGCCAACGTCCTGACTTTC. Its translation: CASSLAMAANVLTF.

The chain uses TRBV6-6 and TRBJ2-1; 9 positions match TRBD2. The CDR3 runs 15 residues. V lost 6 bases, J lost 4 bases, and 7 bases stayed unmatched. Germline loops: CDR1 MNHNY, CDR2 SVGAGI (reference sequence). In DNA, the CDR3 is TGTGCCAGCAGCCGACTTAGCGGGGGATACAATGAGCAGTTCTTC. Amino acid sequence: CASSRLSGGYNEQFF.

This clonotype was seen more than once but under ten times. The chain carries TRBV19 and TRBJ2-7, with a possible D match to TRBD1 (5 bases). Deletions cut 7 bases from V and 0 bases from J, with 16 bases between. Germline V gene sequence: CDR1 LNHDA, CDR2 SQIVND (reference sequence). The length of the CDR3 is 15 residues. CDR3 in amino acids: CASTPGLGASYEQYF. DNA of the CDR3: TGTGCCAGTACCCCCGGGTTAGGGGCCTCCTACGAGCAGTACTTC.

The chain uses TRBV14 and TRBJ2-1; D is perhaps TRBD2 (7 bases). Germline loops: CDR1 SGHDN, CDR2 FVKESK. Trimming took off 0 bases at V and 10 bases at J, with 13 bases between the two ends. The CDR3 loop spans 14 amino acids. The DNA for the CDR3 is TGTGCCAGCAGCCAAGATCCGGGGAGGGGGGAGCAGTTCTTC. Its translation: CASSQDPGRGEQFF.

This clonotype was seen a few times. This rearrangement joins TRBV20-1 to TRBJ2-7, with 10 positions matching TRBD2. Per germline, CDR1 DFQATT and CDR2 SNEGSKA (reference sequence). The length of the CDR3 is 15 residues. Trimming took 0 bases from V and 1 from J; bases not matched to a gene: 3. The CDR3 loop reads CSARELAGISYEQYF. The CDR3 nucleotides read TGCAGTGCTAGAGAACTAGCGGGGATATCCTACGAGCAGTACTTC.

This clonotype occurred a few times. The rearrangement joins TRBV20-1 to TRBJ2-3; TRBD2 aligns across 9 bases. Unmatched junction bases numbered 4, after V lost 7 bases and J lost 2 bases. This CDR3 contains 13 residues. Per germline, CDR1 DFQATT and CDR2 SNEGSKA (reference sequence). The CDR3 DNA reads as TGCAGTGGAGGACTAGCGCACACAGATACGCAGTATTTT. Translation: CSGGLAHTDTQYF.

This clonotype was recorded at least ten times. V usage is TRBV7-8 and J usage is TRBJ2-1, with 10 bases lining up with TRBD1. The length of the CDR3 is 16 residues. Germline lookup yields CDR1 SGHVS and CDR2 FQNEAQ. V lost 4 bases to trimming and J lost 6 bases; unmatched junction nucleotides: 9. The CDR3 DNA reads TGTGCCAGCAGCTCGAACTTAGGGACAGGGGCCAATGAGCAGTTCTTC. This encodes CASSSNLGTGANEQFF. Together with reference TRBV7-8 and TRBJ2-1, the CDR3 gives the full variable domain: GAGVSQSPRYKVAKRGQDVALRCDPISGHVSLFWYQQALGQGPEFLTYFQNEAQLDKSGLPSDRFFAERPEGSVSTLKIQRTQQEDSAVYLCASSSNLGTGANEQFFGPGTRLTVL.

The chain employs TRBV4-3 and TRBJ1-5; D gene ambiguous. The germline V gene has CDR1 LGHNA and CDR2 YSLEER. This CDR3 has 15 amino acids. V was trimmed by 3 bases and J by 0 bases, leaving 9 bases between them. The CDR3 protein is CASSQTLASNQPQHF. In nucleotides, the CDR3 is TGCGCCAGCAGCCAGACTCTGGCTAGCAATCAGCCCCAGCATTTT.

This clonotype was counted ten times or more. The gene calls are TRBV7-9 and TRBJ2-7, with 9 positions matching TRBD1. The CDR3 runs 16 residues. The V gene end was trimmed by 2 bases and the J gene end by 5 bases; junction bases not matched to a gene: 10. From germline, CDR1 is SEHNR and CDR2 FQNEAQ (reference sequence). CDR3 coding DNA: TGTGCCAGCAGCTTAATGGGGGGACAGGGAGTTGACGAGCAGTACTTC. As protein: CASSLMGGQGVDEQYF.

The gene calls are TRBV10-3 and TRBJ1-1; 7 nucleotides align to TRBD1. The CDR3 is 13 amino acids. J gave up 4 bases and V 6 bases, and 5 bases lay outside the gene matches. The V gene's germline CDR1 is ENHRY and CDR2 SYGVKD. In DNA, the CDR3 is TGTGCCATCAGGGAACAGGGGAGCACTGAAGCTTTCTTT. This sequence encodes CAIREQGSTEAFF.

The rearrangement links TRBV20-1 to TRBJ2-3; D is unclear. Per germline, CDR1 DFQATT and CDR2 SNEGSKA (reference sequence). V dropped 3 bases and J dropped 2 bases, with 6 bases sitting between them. There are 12 residues in the CDR3. The CDR3 protein is CSASQPTDTQYF. CDR3 nucleotide sequence: TGCAGTGCTAGCCAGCCCACAGATACGCAGTATTTT.

This clonotype was picked up many times. The genes are TRBV4-1 and TRBJ2-1; D possibly uses TRBD1 or TRBD2 (5 bases each). This CDR3 comprises 14 residues. Germline values: CDR1 MGHRA, CDR2 YSYEKL. Trimming cost V 1 base and J 4 bases, with 8 bases left between them. The DNA for the CDR3 is TGCGCCAGCAGCCAAGGAGGGGCTTACAATGAGCAGTTCTTC. It specifies CASSQGGAYNEQFF.

This clonotype was seen many times. The rearrangement joins TRBV4-3 to TRBJ2-2, with D perhaps TRBD2 (6 bases). CDR1 and CDR2 from the germline V gene are LGHNA and YSLEER. The CDR3 spans 14 residues. Trimming took 1 base from V and 6 from J, leaving 9 bases between them. The CDR3: CASSQGWGAGELFF. The CDR3 nucleotides are TGCGCCAGCAGCCAAGGCTGGGGGGCCGGGGAGCTGTTTTTT.

The chain links TRBV10-3 to TRBJ2-6, with D unclear. Germline lookup yields CDR1 ENHRY and CDR2 SYGVKD. This CDR3 has 14 amino acids. V was trimmed by 4 bases and J by 0 bases, leaving 4 bases between them. The CDR3 here is CAISVGSGANVLTF. For the CDR3, the DNA is TGTGCCATCAGTGTGGGCTCTGGGGCCAACGTCCTGACTTTC.

The chain has TRBV14 and TRBJ2-7, with D perhaps given as TRBD1 or TRBD2 (5 bases each). Germline V gives CDR1 SGHDN, CDR2 FVKESK. This CDR3 is 12 amino acids long. Trimming cost V 8 bases and J 0 bases, with 8 bases left between them. In DNA form, the CDR3 reads TGTGCCAGCCGAGGGGTCTCCTACGAGCAGTACTTC. Amino acid sequence: CASRGVSYEQYF. Full variable domain (missing parts from reference TRBV14 and TRBJ2-7): EAGVTQFPSHSVIEKGQTVTLRCDPISGHDNLYWYRRVMGKEIKFLLHFVKESKQDESGMPNNRFLAERTGGTYSTLKVQPAELEDSGVYFCASRGVSYEQYFGPGTRLTVT.

This clonotype came up many times. The rearrangement joins TRBV28 to TRBJ1-2; no clear D gene. Germline lookup yields CDR1 MDHEN and CDR2 SYDVKM. The CDR3 extends over 15 amino acids. V was shortened by 7 bases and J by 3 bases, with 18 bases between the two germline ends. The CDR3 loop is CASTPRGSWDYGYTF. DNA of the CDR3: TGTGCCAGCACCCCCCGAGGATCCTGGGACTATGGCTACACCTTC.

The sample holds a few counts of this clonotype. The chain is built from TRBV5-4 and TRBJ2-1; no firm D call. V lost 3 bases, J lost 0 bases, and 10 bases lay in between. Germline V gene sequence: CDR1 SGHNT, CDR2 YYREEE (reference sequence). The CDR3 runs 15 residues. DNA for the CDR3: TGTGCCAGCAGCTCGCCTCTTAGCTCCTACAATGAGCAGTTCTTC. As protein: CASSSPLSSYNEQFF.

V usage is TRBV27 and J usage is TRBJ2-1; 7 bases line up with TRBD1. Germline assignment: CDR1 MNHEY and CDR2 SMNVEV (reference sequence). V gave up 6 bases and J gave up 4 bases; unmatched junction bases: 9. This CDR3 region has 15 residues. CDR3 residues: CASRPPGQSYNEQFF. The CDR3 bases are TGTGCCAGCAGACCCCCGGGACAGTCGTACAATGAGCAGTTCTTC.

This clonotype was counted a few times. The V call is TRBV10-3, the J call TRBJ2-3; D is perhaps TRBD2 (6 bases). Per germline, CDR1 ENHRY and CDR2 SYGVKD. The CDR3 runs to 13 residues. Trimming pared 8 bases from V and 5 bases from J, leaving 14 bases between. CDR3 residues: CAIPGGSEDTQYF. CDR3 DNA sequence: TGTGCCATCCCAGGAGGGTCGGAAGATACGCAGTATTTT.

The rearrangement uses TRBV19 and TRBJ1-5; no clear D gene. The CDR3 is made up of 14 amino acids. CDR1 is LNHDA and CDR2 is SQIVND in the germline V gene (reference sequence). V was trimmed by 8 bases and J by 5 bases, leaving 16 bases between them. The CDR3 region is CASEAGQDYQPQHF. In DNA, the CDR3 is TGTGCCAGTGAAGCCGGTCAGGATTATCAGCCCCAGCATTTT.